This T cell receptor (beta chain) was recovered during a study of cytomegalovirus exposure and HLA in healthy donors. Study results and limitations: Cytomegalovirus association was listed for about 180 TCR beta chains. Later on, an analysis showed TCR association rates differing by HLA locus, with DRB1 the most and HLA-C the fewest. When analyzed later, a missense DCLRE1C variant was found to be linked to TCR beta V- and J-gene trimming.

Germline lookup yields CDR1 MNHNY and CDR2 SVGAGI (reference sequence). The CDR3 covers 13 residues. The PCR was carried out with 60 Vbeta primers and 13 Jbeta primers. Some clones are missing from TCRdb's copy, which holds only in-frame ones; the method was immunoSEQ multiplex PCR. The sample includes about 140,000 clones. With regard to this clone: Its specificity is unknown.

The chain employs TRBV6-6 and TRBJ1-4, with a possible D match to TRBD1 (6 bases). This TCR was sampled from a woman younger than 35 in good health and CMV-seronegative. Sample: PBMCs. CDR3 region: CVTRGAGDEKLFF. The CDR3, as DNA: TGTGTCACCCGGGGGGCCGGGGACGAAAAACTGTTTTTT.